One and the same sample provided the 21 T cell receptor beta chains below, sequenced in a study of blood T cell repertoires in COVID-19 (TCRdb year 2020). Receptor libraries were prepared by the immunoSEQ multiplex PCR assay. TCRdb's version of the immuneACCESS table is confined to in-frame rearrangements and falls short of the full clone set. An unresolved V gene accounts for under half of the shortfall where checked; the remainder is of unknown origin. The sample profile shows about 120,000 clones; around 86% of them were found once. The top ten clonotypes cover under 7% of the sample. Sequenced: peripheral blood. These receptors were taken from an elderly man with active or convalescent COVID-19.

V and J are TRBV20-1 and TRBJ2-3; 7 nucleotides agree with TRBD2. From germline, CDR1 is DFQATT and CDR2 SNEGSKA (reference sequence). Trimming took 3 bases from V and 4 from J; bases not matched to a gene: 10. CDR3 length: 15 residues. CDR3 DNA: TGCAGTGCTAGTCTTGGCGGGAGTTTCGCAGATACGCAGTATTTT. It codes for CSASLGGSFADTQYF.

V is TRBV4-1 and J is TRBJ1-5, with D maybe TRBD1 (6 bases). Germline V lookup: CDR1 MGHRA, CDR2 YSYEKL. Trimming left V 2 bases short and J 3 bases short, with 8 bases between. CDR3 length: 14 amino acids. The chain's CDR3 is CASSQQGPNQPQHF. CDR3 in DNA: TGCGCCAGCAGCCAACAGGGGCCCAATCAGCCCCAGCATTTT.

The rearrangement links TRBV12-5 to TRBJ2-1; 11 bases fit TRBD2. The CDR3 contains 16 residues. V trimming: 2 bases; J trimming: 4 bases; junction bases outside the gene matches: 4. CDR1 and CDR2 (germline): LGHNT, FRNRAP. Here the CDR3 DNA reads TGTGCTAGTGGTTTGACTCGGACTAGCGGGTACAATGAGCAGTTCTTC. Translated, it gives CASGLTRTSGYNEQFF.

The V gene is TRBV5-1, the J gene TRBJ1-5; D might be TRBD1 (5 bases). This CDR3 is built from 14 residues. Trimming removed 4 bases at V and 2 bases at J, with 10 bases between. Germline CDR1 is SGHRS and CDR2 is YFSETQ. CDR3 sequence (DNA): TGCGCCAGCAGCGAGGGAGGGGGCAATCAGCCCCAGCATTTT. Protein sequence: CASSEGGGNQPQHF.

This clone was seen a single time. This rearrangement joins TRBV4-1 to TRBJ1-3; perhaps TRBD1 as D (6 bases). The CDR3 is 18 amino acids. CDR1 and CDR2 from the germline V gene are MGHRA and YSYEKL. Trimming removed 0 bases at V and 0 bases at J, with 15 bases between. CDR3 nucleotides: TGCGCCAGCAGCCAAGACCCCGGGACAATCTACTCTGGAAACACCATATATTTT. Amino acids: CASSQDPGTIYSGNTIYF.

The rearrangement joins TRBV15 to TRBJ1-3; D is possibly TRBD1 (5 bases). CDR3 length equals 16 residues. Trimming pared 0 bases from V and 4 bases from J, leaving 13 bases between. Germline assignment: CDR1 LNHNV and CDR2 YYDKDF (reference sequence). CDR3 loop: CATSRDPGVSGNTIYF. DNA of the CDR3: TGTGCCACCAGCAGAGATCCGGGGGTTAGCGGAAACACCATATATTTT. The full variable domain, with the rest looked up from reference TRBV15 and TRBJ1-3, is DAMVIQNPRYQVTQFGKPVTLSCSQTLNHNVMYWYQQKSSQAPKLLFHYYDKDFNNEADTPDNFQSRRPNTSFCFLDIRSPGLGDTAMYLCATSRDPGVSGNTIYFGEGSWLTVV.

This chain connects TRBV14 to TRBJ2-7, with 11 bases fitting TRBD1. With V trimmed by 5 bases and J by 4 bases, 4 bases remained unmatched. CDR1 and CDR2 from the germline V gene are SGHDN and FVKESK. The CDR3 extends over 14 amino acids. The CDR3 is CASSSGQGAYEQYF. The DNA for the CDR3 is TGTGCCAGCAGCTCCGGACAGGGGGCTTACGAGCAGTACTTC.

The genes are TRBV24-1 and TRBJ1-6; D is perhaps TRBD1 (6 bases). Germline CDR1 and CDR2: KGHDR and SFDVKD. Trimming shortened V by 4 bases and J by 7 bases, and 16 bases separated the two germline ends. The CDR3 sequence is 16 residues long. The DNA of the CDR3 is TGTGCCACCAGTGACCGTATGGACAGCTTCAATTCACCCCTCCACTTT. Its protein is CATSDRMDSFNSPLHF.

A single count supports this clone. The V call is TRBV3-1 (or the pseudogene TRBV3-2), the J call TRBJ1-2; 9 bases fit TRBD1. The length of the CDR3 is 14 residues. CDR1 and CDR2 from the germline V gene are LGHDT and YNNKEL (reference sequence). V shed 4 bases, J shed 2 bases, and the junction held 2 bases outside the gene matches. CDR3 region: CASSPGQGNYGYTF. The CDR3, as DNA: TGTGCCAGCAGCCCGGGACAGGGAAACTATGGCTACACCTTC.

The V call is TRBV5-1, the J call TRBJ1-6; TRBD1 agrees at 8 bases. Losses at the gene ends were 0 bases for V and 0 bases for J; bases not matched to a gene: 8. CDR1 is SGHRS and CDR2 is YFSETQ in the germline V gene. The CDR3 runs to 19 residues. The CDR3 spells CASSLGRTGLSSYNSPLHF. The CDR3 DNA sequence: TGCGCCAGCAGCTTGGGGAGGACAGGGCTTAGCTCCTATAATTCACCCCTCCACTTT. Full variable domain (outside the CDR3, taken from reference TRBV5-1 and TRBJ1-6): KAGVTQTPRYLIKTRGQQVTLSCSPISGHRSVSWYQQTPGQGLQFLFEYFSETQRNKGNFPGRFSGRQFSNSRSEMNVSTLELGDSALYLCASSLGRTGLSSYNSPLHFGNGTRLTVT.

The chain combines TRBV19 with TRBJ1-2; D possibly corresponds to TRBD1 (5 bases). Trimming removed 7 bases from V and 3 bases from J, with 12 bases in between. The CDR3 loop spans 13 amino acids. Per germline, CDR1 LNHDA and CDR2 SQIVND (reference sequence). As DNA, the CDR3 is TGTGCCAGTATGGGCAGGGAATACTATGGCTACACCTTC. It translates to CASMGREYYGYTF.

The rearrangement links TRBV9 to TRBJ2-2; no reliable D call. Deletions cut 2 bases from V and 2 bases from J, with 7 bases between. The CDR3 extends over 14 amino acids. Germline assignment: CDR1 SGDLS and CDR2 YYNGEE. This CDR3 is CASSVTTNTGELFF. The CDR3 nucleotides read TGTGCCAGCAGCGTGACAACAAACACCGGGGAGCTGTTTTTT.

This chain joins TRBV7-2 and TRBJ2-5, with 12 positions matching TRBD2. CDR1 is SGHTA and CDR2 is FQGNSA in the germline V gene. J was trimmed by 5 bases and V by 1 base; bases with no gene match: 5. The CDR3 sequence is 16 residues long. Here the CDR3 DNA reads TGTGCCAGCAGCTTAGTCCTAGCGGGAGGGGTTGAGACCCAGTACTTC. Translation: CASSLVLAGGVETQYF.

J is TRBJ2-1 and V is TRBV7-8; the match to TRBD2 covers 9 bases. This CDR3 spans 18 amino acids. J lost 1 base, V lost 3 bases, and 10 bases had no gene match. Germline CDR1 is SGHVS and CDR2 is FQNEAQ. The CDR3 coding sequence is TGTGCCAGCAGCTTGGGGCAGCTAGCGGGGCCGTCCTACAATGAGCAGTTCTTC. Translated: CASSLGQLAGPSYNEQFF.

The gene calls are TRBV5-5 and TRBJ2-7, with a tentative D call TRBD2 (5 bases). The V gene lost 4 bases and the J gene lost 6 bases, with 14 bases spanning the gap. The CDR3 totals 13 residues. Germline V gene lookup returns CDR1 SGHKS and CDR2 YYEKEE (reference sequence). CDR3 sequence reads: CASSLVSDFEQYF. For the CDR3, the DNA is TGTGCCAGCAGCCTGGTTAGCGATTTCGAGCAGTACTTC.

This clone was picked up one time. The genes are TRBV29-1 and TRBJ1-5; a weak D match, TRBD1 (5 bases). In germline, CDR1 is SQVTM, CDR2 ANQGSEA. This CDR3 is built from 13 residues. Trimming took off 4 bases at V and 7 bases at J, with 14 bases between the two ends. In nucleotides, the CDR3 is TGCAGCGTTGGGTCAGGGCCGGGCCAGCCCCAGCATTTT. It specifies CSVGSGPGQPQHF.

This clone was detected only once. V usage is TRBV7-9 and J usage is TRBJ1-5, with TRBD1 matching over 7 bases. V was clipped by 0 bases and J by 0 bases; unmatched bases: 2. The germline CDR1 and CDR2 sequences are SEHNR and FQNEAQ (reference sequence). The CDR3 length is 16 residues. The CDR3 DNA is TGTGCCAGCAGCTTAGCCGGACAGGATAGCAATCAGCCCCAGCATTTT. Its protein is CASSLAGQDSNQPQHF.

DNA of the CDR3: TGTGCCTGGAGGGAGGGGTCCTCGAGAAAACTGTTTTTT. Translated, it gives CAWREGSSRKLFF. The chain carries TRBV30 and TRBJ1-4, with D maybe TRBD1 (5 bases). This CDR3 comprises 13 residues. The ends were cut back, 3 bases at V and 10 bases at J, with 15 bases in the middle. Looked up from germline, CDR1 is GTSNPN and CDR2 is SVGIG (reference sequence).

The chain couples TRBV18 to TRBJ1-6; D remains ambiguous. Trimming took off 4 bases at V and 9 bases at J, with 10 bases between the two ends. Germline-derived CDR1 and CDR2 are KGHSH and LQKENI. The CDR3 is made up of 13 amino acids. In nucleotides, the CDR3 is TGTGCCAGCTCACTCGGTTTCGGTTCACCCCTCCACTTT. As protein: CASSLGFGSPLHF.

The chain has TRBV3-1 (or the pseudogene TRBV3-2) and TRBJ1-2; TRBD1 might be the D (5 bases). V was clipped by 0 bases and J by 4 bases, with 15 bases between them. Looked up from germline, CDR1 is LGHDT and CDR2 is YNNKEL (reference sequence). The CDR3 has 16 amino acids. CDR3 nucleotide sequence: TGTGCCAGCAGCCAAGAGGGGACTGAGGGCTCCTATGGCTACACCTTC. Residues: CASSQEGTEGSYGYTF.

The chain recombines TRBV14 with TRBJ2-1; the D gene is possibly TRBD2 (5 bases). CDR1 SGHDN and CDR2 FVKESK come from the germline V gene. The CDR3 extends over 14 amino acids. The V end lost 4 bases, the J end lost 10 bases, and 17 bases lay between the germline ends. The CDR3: CASSPQTGLKEQFF. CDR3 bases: TGTGCCAGCAGCCCGCAAACCGGACTCAAGGAGCAGTTCTTC. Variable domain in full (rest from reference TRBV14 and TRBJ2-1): EAGVTQFPSHSVIEKGQTVTLRCDPISGHDNLYWYRRVMGKEIKFLLHFVKESKQDESGMPNNRFLAERTGGTYSTLKVQPAELEDSGVYFCASSPQTGLKEQFFGPGTRLTVL.